These 17 T cell receptor beta chains were all obtained from the same sample, sequenced in a study of blood T cell repertoires in COVID-19. Method: immunoSEQ multiplex PCR; TCRdb's copy keeps in-frame clones and lacks some. Of 200,000 to 300,000 clones listed, around 85% are singletons. Sample: peripheral blood. The receptors were sampled from a woman aged 55-70 years with active or convalescent COVID-19.

The gene calls are TRBV11-1 and TRBJ2-7, with no clear D. V gave up 3 bases and J gave up 6 bases, with 9 bases separating them. Germline V CDR1 and CDR2: SGHAT, FQDESV (reference sequence). This CDR3 region has 12 residues. DNA for the CDR3: TGTGCCAGCAGCTTTTCTAGTGCCGAGCAGTACTTC. Encoded protein: CASSFSSAEQYF.

The chain uses TRBV5-1 and TRBJ2-5; D is unclear. V was pared by 1 base and J by 0 bases, with 7 bases between. Germline V gene sequence: CDR1 SGHRS, CDR2 YFSETQ. The CDR3 sequence is 14 residues long. This chain's CDR3 is CASSLMANQETQYF. DNA of the CDR3: TGCGCCAGCAGCTTGATGGCAAACCAAGAGACCCAGTACTTC.

The DNA of the CDR3 is TGTGCCAGCAGGCCGCTTGGACAGGGGGAAAACATTCAGTACTTC. This codes for CASRPLGQGENIQYF. The chain combines TRBV2 with TRBJ2-4, with TRBD1 matching 10 bases. The germline CDR1 and CDR2 sequences are SNHLY and FYNNEI. The CDR3 sequence is 15 residues long. V trimming: 6 bases; J trimming: 5 bases; junction bases outside the gene matches: 7.

V is TRBV5-1 and J is TRBJ2-1; 14 positions agree with TRBD2. This CDR3 contains 15 residues. Losses at the gene ends were 5 bases for V and 6 bases for J; bases not matched to a gene: 4. Germline CDR1 reads SGHRS; CDR2 reads YFSETQ. In DNA, the CDR3 is TGCGCCAGCAGAAAGGGACTAGCGGGAGTCAATGAGCAGTTCTTC. Its translation is CASRKGLAGVNEQFF. Full variable domain (rest looked up from reference TRBV5-1 and TRBJ2-1): KAGVTQTPRYLIKTRGQQVTLSCSPISGHRSVSWYQQTPGQGLQFLFEYFSETQRNKGNFPGRFSGRQFSNSRSEMNVSTLELGDSALYLCASRKGLAGVNEQFFGPGTRLTVL.

This clone was counted once. V and J are TRBV30 and TRBJ2-2, with 12 positions matching TRBD2. The CDR3 runs 14 residues. Germline V CDR1 and CDR2: GTSNPN, SVGIG (reference sequence). V lost 4 bases to trimming and J lost 7 bases; unmatched junction nucleotides: 4. This CDR3 reads CAWTPTSGGGELFF. DNA of the CDR3: TGTGCCTGGACTCCGACTAGCGGGGGCGGGGAGCTGTTTTTT.

CDR3 loop: CASSGTLMNTEAFF. The CDR3 nucleotides are TGTGCCAGCAGCGGGACATTGATGAACACTGAAGCTTTCTTT. The V and J genes are TRBV27 and TRBJ1-1; a weak D match, TRBD1 (6 bases). The CDR3 runs 14 residues. The V end was cut by 6 bases, the J end by 0 bases, with 11 bases between. Germline V gene sequence: CDR1 MNHEY, CDR2 SMNVEV (reference sequence).

This clone was counted once. The chain joins TRBV7-9 to TRBJ1-1, with D unclear. The CDR3 runs to 15 residues. Germline CDR1 is SEHNR and CDR2 is FQNEAQ (reference sequence). V shed 5 bases and J shed 4 bases, with 17 bases lying between them. The CDR3 coding sequence is TGTGCCAGCAGCCTCGCGGCCCCGCGTCGCACTGAAGCTTTCTTT. As protein: CASSLAAPRRTEAFF.

The gene calls are TRBV6-4 and TRBJ2-6; 8 positions match TRBD1. The CDR3 runs to 15 residues. The ends lost 6 bases at V and 2 bases at J; junction bases unmatched: 3. Germline V gives CDR1 MRHNA, CDR2 SNTAGT. The CDR3 sequence: CASREQGAGANVLTF. CDR3 nucleotide sequence: TGTGCCAGCAGAGAACAGGGGGCTGGGGCCAACGTCCTGACTTTC.

The chain joins TRBV9 to TRBJ1-6, with 8 positions matching TRBD1. There are 14 residues in the CDR3. The trim removed 3 bases at V and 5 bases at J, leaving 1 base unmatched. The germline V gene encodes CDR1 SGDLS and CDR2 YYNGEE. CDR3 in amino acids: CASSATGDNSPLHF. CDR3 DNA sequence: TGTGCCAGCAGCGCGACAGGGGATAATTCACCCCTCCACTTT.

The chain carries TRBV4-1 and TRBJ1-2; TRBD1 agrees at 8 bases. The CDR3 runs to 15 residues. Germline V gene sequence: CDR1 MGHRA, CDR2 YSYEKL. V was pared by 2 bases and J by 4 bases, with 6 bases of the junction left unmatched. The DNA for the CDR3 is TGCGCCAGCAGCCAAAGACAGGGGCCGAGCTATGGCTACACCTTC. Translating gives CASSQRQGPSYGYTF.

To note about this clone: The same CDR3 arises from other DNA sequences in this sample as well. V gene TRBV6-1 combines with J gene TRBJ2-7, with 10 bases identical to TRBD2. Germline V CDR1 and CDR2: MNHNS, SASEGT. This CDR3 is built from 15 residues. V lost 3 bases to trimming and J lost 3 bases; unmatched junction nucleotides: 5. The CDR3 is CASSERASGSYEQYF. The CDR3 coding sequence is TGTGCCAGCAGTGAGAGGGCTAGCGGGAGCTACGAGCAGTACTTC.

The chain recombines TRBV12-5 with TRBJ2-1; 7 bases match TRBD2. CDR1 is LGHNT, CDR2 FRNRAP, per germline. The J segment lost 5 bases and the V segment lost 4 bases, leaving 5 bases of the junction unmatched. The CDR3 runs 14 residues. CDR3 nucleotides: TGTGCTAGTGGTTGGGGACTACCGAACAATGAGCAGTTCTTC. Encoded protein: CASGWGLPNNEQFF. The variable domain in full, with the rest retrieved from reference TRBV12-5 and TRBJ2-1, is DARVTQTPRHKVTEMGQEVTMRCQPILGHNTVFWYRQTMMQGLELLAYFRNRAPLDDSGMPKDRFSAEMPDATLATLKIQPSEPRDSAVYFCASGWGLPNNEQFFGPGTRLTVL.

In its sample, this clone was seen once. This sequence joins TRBV7-9 and TRBJ2-3; the match to TRBD1 covers 8 bases. The CDR3 has 15 amino acids. Germline values: CDR1 SEHNR, CDR2 FQNEAQ (reference sequence). V lost 1 base to trimming and J lost 6 bases; unmatched junction nucleotides: 6. Written as DNA, the CDR3 is TGTGCCAGCAGCTTAGGGACAGGGAGGATCGATACGCAGTATTTT. Protein product: CASSLGTGRIDTQYF.

The sample holds one count of this clone. The chain links TRBV19 to TRBJ2-2; TRBD2 agrees at 14 bases. Germline V gene sequence: CDR1 LNHDA, CDR2 SQIVND (reference sequence). V lost 8 bases to trimming and J lost 3 bases; unmatched junction nucleotides: 11. The CDR3 has 18 residues. The CDR3, as DNA: TGTGCCAGTTCTGACTCCCGACTAGCGGGAGGGTACACCGGGGAGCTGTTTTTT. Its translation is CASSDSRLAGGYTGELFF.

This chain links TRBV18 with TRBJ2-1; 8 bases align to TRBD1. V dropped 0 bases and J dropped 9; count of bases not matched to a gene: 7. Germline assignment: CDR1 KGHSH and CDR2 LQKENI. CDR3 length: 15 amino acids. The CDR3 protein is CASSPPQGEVSEQFF. In nucleotides, the CDR3 is TGTGCCAGCTCACCACCACAGGGGGAAGTAAGTGAGCAGTTCTTC. Variable domain in full (rest from reference TRBV18 and TRBJ2-1): NAGVMQNPRHLVRRRGQEARLRCSPMKGHSHVYWYRQLPEEGLKFMVYLQKENIIDESGMPKERFSAEFPKEGPSILRIQQVVRGDSAAYFCASSPPQGEVSEQFFGPGTRLTVL.

The rearrangement joins TRBV9 to TRBJ1-4, with a weak D call TRBD1 (5 bases). CDR3 length equals 15 residues. V lost 0 bases and J 8 bases, leaving 14 bases between the germline ends. Germline V gene lookup returns CDR1 SGDLS and CDR2 YYNGEE. CDR3 region: CASSVGIRVGEKLFF. CDR3 nucleotide sequence: TGTGCCAGCAGCGTAGGGATCAGGGTCGGAGAAAAACTGTTTTTT.

V gene TRBV15 combines with J gene TRBJ1-2; 12 positions agree with TRBD1. This CDR3 has 16 residues. From germline, CDR1 is LNHNV and CDR2 YYDKDF (reference sequence). J gave up 4 bases and V 1 base, and 4 bases lay outside the gene matches. The chain's CDR3 is CATSRGDRGHGYGYTF. As DNA, the CDR3 is TGTGCCACCAGCAGAGGGGACAGGGGGCACGGCTATGGCTACACCTTC.